The text below deals with one T cell receptor beta chain. This clone was detected many times. Its antigen has not been determined. Base qualities are not recorded, but no much larger clone differs from it by a single base. The data were obtained in a study of OX40 agonist ivuxolimab in advanced cancers. Regarding the research as a whole: The costimulatory receptor OX40 (CD134) was targeted by ivuxolimab, a fully human IgG2 agonistic monoclonal antibody. Of the approximately 54 patients in dose escalation, about 20 had hepatocellular carcinoma, roughly 15 had melanoma, 9 had renal cell carcinoma and 9 had head and neck cancer. Intravenous ivuxolimab was administered to patients every 2 weeks at six dose levels: 0.01, 0.1, 0.3, 1.5, 3 and 10 mg/kg. Prior anti-PD-1, anti-PD-L1 or anti-CTLA-4 therapy was permitted, and 30% to 45% of dose-escalation patients had received checkpoint inhibitors. Peripheral TCRbeta sequencing aimed to test whether ivuxolimab altered TCR sequence diversity and caused clonal T-cell expansion. The monotherapy dose-escalation portion (N of about 47 patients) of the phase I ivuxolimab trial is reported in the paper. Partial responses were achieved by three dose-escalation patients, of whom one had hepatocellular carcinoma and two had cutaneous melanoma. The dose-escalation cohort was roughly 87% male with a mean age of approximately 60 years, ranging from roughly 20 to 80.

For sequencing of the TCRbeta CDR3 region, genomic DNA was extracted from the sorted cells. The immunoSEQ Assay was used to sequence the TCRbeta CDR3 regions. As stored in TCRdb, this immuneACCESS dataset retains in-frame rearrangements with V and J assigned. A fraction of the clones does not appear; measured against another copy, unresolved V genes explain less than half of the discrepancy, and the remainder lacks a known reason. The sample has about 79,000 clones on record, over 70% of them singletons. Approximately 4.5% of the sample is in the top ten clones. Overall study outcomes, separate from this receptor: Which antigens the clonally expanded peripheral T cells were specific for was not determined. On average, CD8+ T cells showed more expanded clones than CD4+ T cells after ivuxolimab. Clonal expansion of both CD4+ and CD8+ blood T cells was observed from baseline to week 6 at doses 0.1 to 3.0 mg/kg. Low levels of normalized T-cell clonal expansion were also seen in some patients who did not respond. In the 0.1-3.0 mg/kg groups, partial responders had among the lowest normalized peripheral clonal expansion, particularly in CD8+ T cells.

Patients with a history of autoimmune disease or receiving systemic immunosuppression were excluded from the trial. In every dose cohort, peripheral blood was drawn for TCR sequencing at baseline, cycle 4 day 1, and cycle 7 day 1. The samples were drawn from a first-in-human, open-label, multicenter phase I dose-escalation trial of ivuxolimab. Adults with locally advanced or metastatic head and neck squamous cell, hepatocellular, melanoma or renal cell carcinoma were enrolled in the trial. CD4+ and CD8+ T cells were sorted separately from peripheral blood before TCR sequencing. The germline V gene (reference sequence) provides CDR1 MNHNY and CDR2 SVGAGI. V lost 8 bases and J lost 5 bases; the stretch between them is 19 bases long. Measured from the cysteine to the phenylalanine, the CDR3 is 15 residues long. Only the CDR3 part of the read is kept: 45 bases, read in frame from the first base.

This TCR came from an adult with an advanced solid tumor such as melanoma, head and neck, liver or kidney cancer. Recombination joined TRBV6-6 with TRBJ1-5; TRBD1 might be the D gene, on 5 matching bases. The sample here was CD4+ or CD8+ T cells sorted from blood, taken in a trial of the OX40 agonist ivuxolimab. The sequenced DNA is TGTGCCAGCCGCATTCAGGGTCTCGAGCATCAGCCCCAGCATTTT. Translated, this is CASRIQGLEHQPQHF.